Presented here are 21 T cell receptor beta chains from one specimen sequenced in a study of Ad26.COV2.S vaccination and SARS-CoV-2 variants. Described treatment: roughly 18 received Ad26.COV2.S at low or high dose, single or two shots; about 5 received placebo; per-sample allocation not given. Collection of the samples took place on day 63 after the first injection of vaccine or placebo. Produced via immunoSEQ multiplex PCR; TCRdb's table is partial and in-frame only. The table includes 380,000 or so clones, more than 85% detected once. Here the sequenced sample was peripheral blood, taken in a trial of Ad26.COV2.S vaccine versus placebo. The origin of the receptors is a person aged 18-65 years who received the Ad26.COV2.S COVID-19 vaccine or a placebo.

This clone turned up a few times. The rearrangement joins TRBV19 to TRBJ1-1; D unresolved. CDR1 is LNHDA and CDR2 is SQIVND in the germline V gene (reference sequence). The V gene lost 3 bases and the J gene lost 5 bases, with 7 bases spanning the gap. The CDR3 runs to 12 residues. CDR3 region: CASSISVTEAFF. DNA of the CDR3: TGTGCCAGTAGTATTAGTGTGACTGAAGCTTTCTTT.

This chain joins TRBV10-1 and TRBJ2-7; TRBD2 agrees at 8 bases. Trimming removed 0 bases from V and 5 bases from J; junction bases left unmatched: 3. Germline-derived CDR1 and CDR2 are WNHNN and SYGVQD (reference sequence). The CDR3 sequence is 14 residues long. The CDR3: CASSESRGGHEQYF. CDR3 DNA sequence: TGCGCCAGCAGTGAGTCCCGGGGGGGCCACGAGCAGTACTTC.

The chain combines TRBV2 with TRBJ2-3; D unresolved. V lost 6 bases and J lost 0, with 10 bases in between. The CDR3 is 14 residues long. The germline gives CDR1 SNHLY, CDR2 FYNNEI. CDR3 coding DNA: TGTGCCAGCAGGGAACAGAGAAGCACAGATACGCAGTATTTT. It is translated as CASREQRSTDTQYF.

The chain uses TRBV27 and TRBJ1-6; TRBD1 matches 9 bases. This CDR3 is 15 amino acids long. Trimming at V came to 4 bases and at J to 7 bases, leaving 5 bases not matched to a gene. Germline CDR1 and CDR2: MNHEY and SMNVEV (reference sequence). The CDR3 sequence: CASSSGTGMNSPLHF. The CDR3 nucleotides are TGTGCCAGCAGTTCGGGGACAGGGATGAATTCACCCCTCCACTTT.

The genes are TRBV3-1 (or the pseudogene TRBV3-2) and TRBJ2-1; TRBD2 matches at 9 bases. Germline V lookup: CDR1 LGHDT, CDR2 YNNKEL (reference sequence). The V segment lost 1 base and the J segment 7 bases; nucleotides outside the gene matches: 2. The CDR3 covers 14 residues. The chain's CDR3 is CASSQGREGNEQFF. The DNA for the CDR3 is TGTGCCAGCAGCCAAGGGCGGGAGGGAAATGAGCAGTTCTTC.

The chain employs TRBV7-9 and TRBJ1-3, with D unresolved. Trimming cost V 6 bases and J 2 bases, with 11 bases left between them. Germline V gene data show CDR1 as SEHNR and CDR2 as FQNEAQ (reference sequence). This CDR3 contains 14 residues. CDR3 in amino acids: CASRAGRTGNTIYF. In nucleotides, the CDR3 is TGTGCCAGCAGGGCTGGACGGACTGGAAACACCATATATTTT. Together with reference TRBV7-9 and TRBJ1-3, the CDR3 gives the full variable domain: DTGVSQNPRHKITKRGQNVTFRCDPISEHNRLYWYRQTLGQGPEFLTYFQNEAQLEKSRLLSDRFSAERPKGSFSTLEIQRTEQGDSAMYLCASRAGRTGNTIYFGEGSWLTVV.

This rearrangement joins TRBV10-3 to TRBJ2-7; no definite D call. Germline CDR1 reads ENHRY; CDR2 reads SYGVKD. The length of the CDR3 is 12 residues. The V end lost 8 bases, the J end lost 0 bases, and 8 bases lay between the germline ends. The CDR3 nucleotides read TGTGCCATCGGGCAGTTCTCCTACGAGCAGTACTTC. Encoded protein: CAIGQFSYEQYF.

With respect to this clone: Additional DNA sequences in this sample encode the identical CDR3. In DNA, the CDR3 is TGTGCCAGCAGCCTGGGACTAAACACTGAAGCTTTCTTT. Its translation: CASSLGLNTEAFF. The chain is built from TRBV3-1 (or the pseudogene TRBV3-2) and TRBJ1-1; TRBD1 might be the D (5 bases). The CDR3 totals 13 residues. Trimming shortened V by 4 bases and J by 2 bases, and 8 bases separated the two germline ends. Germline CDR1 reads LGHDT; CDR2 reads YNNKEL (reference sequence).

V is TRBV6-1 and J is TRBJ1-3; D remains ambiguous. The CDR3 length is 15 residues. Per the germline V gene, CDR1 is MNHNS and CDR2 is SASEGT. V lost 2 bases to trimming and J lost 0 bases, with 8 bases between them. The CDR3 loop is CASSELGSSGNTIYF. CDR3 coding DNA: TGTGCCAGCAGTGAACTGGGGAGCTCTGGAAACACCATATATTTT.

J is TRBJ2-7 and V is TRBV6-1; 7 bases line up with TRBD1. V lost 1 base, J lost 13 bases, and 1 base stayed unmatched. The CDR3 extends over 10 amino acids. Germline V gene data show CDR1 as MNHNS and CDR2 as SASEGT. The CDR3 coding sequence is TGTGCCAGCAGTGAAGGGGACAGATACTTC. Encoded protein: CASSEGDRYF.

Here the CDR3 DNA reads TGTGCCAGCAGAATATCTGCACAAAACTATGGCTACACCTTC. Translation: CASRISAQNYGYTF. The rearrangement joins TRBV28 to TRBJ1-2, with unresolved D. Germline values: CDR1 MDHEN, CDR2 SYDVKM. V lost 6 bases to trimming and J lost 2 bases, with 13 bases between them. The CDR3 runs 14 residues.

The chain carries TRBV11-2 and TRBJ1-2; D gene unclear. V lost 1 base and J lost 4, with 10 bases in between. The CDR3 spans 14 residues. The V gene's germline CDR1 is SGHAT and CDR2 FQNNGV. CDR3 loop: CASSLGVGSYGYTF. The DNA for the CDR3 is TGTGCCAGCAGCTTAGGGGTAGGCTCCTATGGCTACACCTTC.

This clone was observed a few times. The chain has TRBV3-1 (or the pseudogene TRBV3-2) and TRBJ1-1, with a possible D match to TRBD1 (5 bases). Germline CDR1 LGHDT, CDR2 YNNKEL (reference sequence). The CDR3 extends over 11 amino acids. V lost 2 bases and J 9 bases, leaving 7 bases between the germline ends. CDR3 sequence (DNA): TGTGCCAGCAGCCAATGGGGGAAAGCTTTCTTT. The encoded protein is CASSQWGKAFF.

The V gene is TRBV6-5, the J gene TRBJ1-2; no firm D call. The V gene lost 0 bases and the J gene lost 7 bases, with 9 bases spanning the gap. CDR3 length: 13 residues. CDR1 and CDR2 from the germline V gene are MNHEY and SVGAGI. This CDR3 reads CASSYSRAPGYTF. The CDR3 bases are TGTGCCAGCAGTTACTCACGGGCGCCTGGCTACACCTTC.

The chain combines TRBV13 with TRBJ2-3, with D perhaps TRBD1 or TRBD2 (6 bases each). Trimming removed 2 bases from V and 6 bases from J, with 15 bases in between. The CDR3 spans 15 residues. Germline V lookup: CDR1 PRHDT, CDR2 FYEKMQ (reference sequence). The CDR3 protein is CASSLRGENGDTQYF. CDR3 DNA sequence: TGTGCCAGCAGCTTAAGGGGGGAAAACGGGGATACGCAGTATTTT.

The J gene is TRBJ2-7, the V gene TRBV11-2; D call uncertain. Deletions cut 1 base from V and 7 bases from J, with 17 bases between. The CDR3 contains 15 residues. Germline V gene lookup returns CDR1 SGHAT and CDR2 FQNNGV. CDR3 loop: CASSLVAGTSVEQYF. The CDR3 coding sequence is TGTGCCAGCAGCTTAGTGGCAGGCACCTCGGTGGAGCAGTACTTC.

J is TRBJ1-1 and V is TRBV29-1, with 8 bases aligning to TRBD1. This CDR3 is built from 14 residues. CDR1 and CDR2 (germline): SQVTM, ANQGSEA. The trim removed 5 bases at V and 11 bases at J, leaving 16 bases unmatched. The CDR3 sequence is CSVTIRTGRIAAFF. The CDR3 DNA follows: TGCAGCGTTACTATACGGACAGGGCGAATTGCGGCTTTCTTT.

The rearrangement uses TRBV4-1 and TRBJ2-1; TRBD2 matches 13 bases. CDR1 and CDR2 (germline): MGHRA, YSYEKL. The CDR3 covers 16 residues. Germline trimming cut 2 bases from V and 7 bases from J; bases unmatched to any gene: 5. CDR3 sequence (DNA): TGCGCCAGCAGCCAACCCGGGACTAGCGGGATAAATGAGCAGTTCTTC. This encodes CASSQPGTSGINEQFF.

This clone was seen at least ten times. J is TRBJ2-1 and V is TRBV27; 14 bases line up with TRBD2. Germline CDR1 is MNHEY and CDR2 is SMNVEV (reference sequence). CDR3 length: 18 residues. V shed 3 bases, J shed 8 bases, and the junction held 12 bases outside the gene matches. The CDR3 spells CASSLTGGLAGGIYEQFF. In DNA, the CDR3 is TGTGCCAGCAGTTTGACAGGAGGACTAGCGGGGGGAATATATGAGCAGTTCTTC.

Comments on this clone: One base separates it from a far larger clone, so it is likely a read error. The V gene is TRBV25-1, the J gene TRBJ1-1; tentative D call: TRBD1 (6 bases). The CDR3 length is 11 residues. The germline gives CDR1 MGHDK, CDR2 SYGVNS. With 8 bases removed from V and 4 bases from J, the gap between germline ends came to 8 bases. The DNA for the CDR3 is TGTGCCAGCTTAGGGGGCACTGAAGCTTTCTTT. Translation: CASLGGTEAFF.

This rearrangement joins TRBV27 to TRBJ2-3; D is ambiguous. Germline V lookup: CDR1 MNHEY, CDR2 SMNVEV (reference sequence). V was trimmed by 6 bases and J by 0 bases, leaving 10 bases between them. The CDR3 extends over 14 amino acids. The CDR3 reads CASRLITSTDTQYF. The CDR3 nucleotides read TGTGCCAGCAGACTAATAACTAGCACAGATACGCAGTATTTT.